This passage covers 30 T cell receptor beta chains from one sample sequenced in a study of shared clonotypes between healthy human individuals (dated by TCRdb to the early 2020s). Receptors were amplified or captured by the immunoSEQ multiplex PCR assay. Drawn from immuneACCESS, this table holds only the in-frame rearrangements with V and J called that TCRdb kept. Clones are partly lost; checked studies trace under half to an unresolved V gene and leave the rest unexplained. The sample includes about 2,100,000 clones, with under 95% observed a single time. Around 1.7% of the sample comes from the top ten. CD8 naive samples were CD45RO-negative cells positively selected for CCR7, giving a CD45RA+CCR7+ population that excluded TemRA cells. Sequencing was carried out using naive CD8+ T cells from PBMCs. The cell subset or site label, as the study defines it: CD45RA+CCR7+. The receptor set was obtained from a man aged 18 to 35 in good health. Some clones in this sample may be carry-over from other donors' samples.

The rearrangement joins TRBV5-4 to TRBJ2-7; D possibly corresponds to TRBD1 (6 bases). The CDR3 consists of 11 residues. Germline V gene lookup returns CDR1 SGHNT and CDR2 YYREEE (reference sequence). V was shortened by 0 bases and J by 10 bases, with 8 bases between the two germline ends. CDR3: CASSLGTAQYF. The CDR3 DNA reads as TGTGCCAGCAGCTTGGGGACAGCTCAGTACTTC.

This clone was picked up a small number of times. This chain uses TRBV28 with TRBJ1-4; 11 bases fit TRBD1. Germline assignment: CDR1 MDHEN and CDR2 SYDVKM. The length of the CDR3 is 14 residues. The trim removed 6 bases at V and 5 bases at J, leaving 2 bases unmatched. CDR3 sequence reads: CASRGTGGNEKLFF. The CDR3 DNA reads as TGTGCCAGCAGGGGGACAGGGGGGAATGAAAAACTGTTTTTT.

The chain recombines TRBV5-5 with TRBJ2-7; a weak D match, TRBD2 (5 bases). V was shortened by 5 bases and J by 4 bases, with 16 bases between the two germline ends. CDR3 length: 14 amino acids. The germline CDR1 and CDR2 sequences are SGHKS and YYEKEE (reference sequence). CDR3 coding DNA: TGTGCCAGCAGACCTGACACGGGATGGTACGAGCAGTACTTC. Translating it yields CASRPDTGWYEQYF.

The V call is TRBV5-1, the J call TRBJ1-1; TRBD1 matches at 7 bases. CDR1 SGHRS and CDR2 YFSETQ come from the germline V gene. The junction had 12 bases not matched to a gene; V was cut back by 4 bases and J by 3 bases. The CDR3 consists of 16 residues. CDR3 bases: TGCGCCAGCAGCAACCCGACAGGGCGGTGGGACACTGAAGCTTTCTTT. It codes for CASSNPTGRWDTEAFF.

This rearrangement joins TRBV11-1 to TRBJ1-1, with D unclear. Germline V gene lookup returns CDR1 SGHAT and CDR2 FQDESV (reference sequence). The ends were cut back, 5 bases at V and 2 bases at J, with 0 bases in the middle. The CDR3 totals 10 residues. CDR3 sequence reads: CASSNTEAFF. The CDR3 nucleotides read TGTGCCAGCAGCAACACTGAAGCTTTCTTT.

This clone came up once. This chain joins TRBV2 and TRBJ2-7, with D tentatively TRBD1 (6 bases). This CDR3 comprises 14 residues. With 5 bases removed from V and 7 bases from J, the gap between germline ends came to 18 bases. CDR1 SNHLY and CDR2 FYNNEI come from the germline V gene. The CDR3 loop reads CASSSHRESFEQYF. CDR3 bases: TGTGCCAGCAGTAGCCACAGGGAAAGCTTTGAGCAGTACTTC.

This chain joins TRBV9 and TRBJ1-5; D is possibly TRBD1 (5 bases). Germline lookup yields CDR1 SGDLS and CDR2 YYNGEE. This CDR3 spans 13 amino acids. V was cut by 7 bases and J by 5 bases, with 13 bases left in between. Written as DNA, the CDR3 is TGTGCCAGCGGAGAGGGGACCGATCAGCCCCAGCATTTT. It is translated as CASGEGTDQPQHF.

This chain joins TRBV6-4 and TRBJ2-1, with D perhaps TRBD2 (5 bases). This CDR3 is built from 13 residues. CDR1 and CDR2 from the germline V gene are MRHNA and SNTAGT. V gave up 5 bases and J gave up 11 bases, with 16 bases separating them. CDR3 DNA: TGTGCCAGCAGTTCATGGGTTGGAGGACAGCAGTTCTTC. It specifies CASSSWVGGQQFF.

J is TRBJ2-5 and V is TRBV18, with a possible D match to TRBD2 (5 bases). The CDR3 loop spans 13 amino acids. Trimming removed 6 bases at V and 9 bases at J, with 17 bases between. Germline V lookup: CDR1 KGHSH, CDR2 LQKENI. The DNA for the CDR3 is TGTGCCAGCTCGCCCGGGCGAAGCGGCCCCCAGTACTTC. The encoded protein is CASSPGRSGPQYF.

Note on this clone: Other DNA sequences within the sample encode an identical CDR3. V is TRBV5-1 and J is TRBJ2-7; the D is unclear. Deletions cut 5 bases from V and 4 bases from J, with 13 bases between. CDR1 is SGHRS, CDR2 YFSETQ, per germline. The CDR3 loop spans 13 amino acids. DNA of the CDR3: TGCGCCAGCAGTTTACCCTCCCCTTACGAGCAGTACTTC. Translating it yields CASSLPSPYEQYF.

Concerning this clone: The same CDR3 can be traced to other DNA sequences in this sample. The rearrangement uses TRBV27 and TRBJ2-7, with D perhaps TRBD1 (6 bases). Germline V CDR1 and CDR2: MNHEY, SMNVEV (reference sequence). Trimming removed 2 bases from V and 3 bases from J, with 11 bases in between. The CDR3 contains 14 residues. The CDR3 reads CASSLRGSGYEQYF. CDR3 nucleotide sequence: TGTGCCAGCAGTTTAAGGGGGAGTGGCTACGAGCAGTACTTC.

This clone has only a few counts. The chain carries TRBV6-5 and TRBJ1-4; TRBD1 might be the D (6 bases). The V end was cut by 7 bases, the J end by 5 bases, with 17 bases between. The CDR3 is 15 amino acids. From germline, CDR1 is MNHEY and CDR2 SVGAGI. DNA of the CDR3: TGTGCCAGCACCACGACTGGACAGACGAATGAAAAACTGTTTTTT. As protein: CASTTTGQTNEKLFF.

This chain connects TRBV7-9 to TRBJ2-7, with D possibly TRBD1 on 5 matching bases. Trimming left V 2 bases short and J 5 bases short, with 22 bases between. The CDR3 has 17 residues. Germline values: CDR1 SEHNR, CDR2 FQNEAQ (reference sequence). CDR3 sequence: CASSLTRSDTEKNEQYF. The CDR3 DNA reads TGTGCCAGCAGCTTAACCCGATCGGACACCGAAAAGAACGAGCAGTACTTC. Together with reference TRBV7-9 and TRBJ2-7, the CDR3 gives the full variable domain: DTGVSQNPRHKITKRGQNVTFRCDPISEHNRLYWYRQTLGQGPEFLTYFQNEAQLEKSRLLSDRFSAERPKGSFSTLEIQRTEQGDSAMYLCASSLTRSDTEKNEQYFGPGTRLTVT.

The V and J genes are TRBV11-2 and TRBJ2-5; D unresolved. Trimming took off 5 bases at V and 2 bases at J, with 9 bases between the two ends. This CDR3 is built from 13 residues. Germline V CDR1 and CDR2: SGHAT, FQNNGV. The CDR3 spells CASSADGQETQYF. In DNA, the CDR3 is TGTGCCAGCAGCGCTGACGGACAAGAGACCCAGTACTTC.

This rearrangement joins TRBV28 to TRBJ2-3; D remains ambiguous. The length of the CDR3 is 13 residues. Germline V gives CDR1 MDHEN, CDR2 SYDVKM. V lost 6 bases, J lost 4 bases, and 11 bases lay in between. This CDR3 reads CASSGKKADTQYF. As DNA, the CDR3 is TGTGCCAGCAGCGGCAAGAAGGCAGATACGCAGTATTTT. The variable domain in full, with the rest retrieved from reference TRBV28 and TRBJ2-3, is DVKVTQSSRYLVKRTGEKVFLECVQDMDHENMFWYRQDPGLGLRLIYFSYDVKMKEKGDIPEGYSVSREKKERFSLILESASTNQTSMYLCASSGKKADTQYFGPGTRLTVL.

Written as DNA, the CDR3 is TGTGCCAGCAGCTCCTCCCCAGGGGATACGCAGTATTTT. Protein sequence: CASSSSPGDTQYF. The V and J genes are TRBV5-6 and TRBJ2-3; weak D call: TRBD1 (5 bases). Deletions cut 3 bases from V and 6 bases from J, with 11 bases between. This CDR3 spans 13 amino acids. Germline V gene lookup returns CDR1 SGHDT and CDR2 YYEEEE.

V is TRBV5-5 and J is TRBJ2-1; no clear D. The CDR3 extends over 13 amino acids. V was clipped by 6 bases and J by 6 bases, with 13 bases between them. CDR1 and CDR2 from the germline V gene are SGHKS and YYEKEE (reference sequence). The CDR3 coding sequence is TGTGCCAGCACCGCCCGTTGGGGCAATGAGCAGTTCTTC. As protein: CASTARWGNEQFF.

The chain links TRBV5-4 to TRBJ2-7, with unresolved D. Germline CDR1 is SGHNT and CDR2 is YYREEE (reference sequence). CDR3 size: 12 residues. V dropped 4 bases and J dropped 5 bases, with 10 bases sitting between them. In DNA form, the CDR3 reads TGTGCCAGCAGCCTTCTACTCGACGAGCAGTACTTC. As protein: CASSLLLDEQYF.

This chain connects TRBV27 to TRBJ2-7; D not resolved. Germline V gene sequence: CDR1 MNHEY, CDR2 SMNVEV (reference sequence). V was cut by 5 bases and J by 3 bases, with 8 bases left in between. This CDR3 is 12 amino acids long. CDR3 nucleotide sequence: TGTGCCAGCAGTCGCAGCGACTACGAGCAGTACTTC. The encoded protein is CASSRSDYEQYF.

This rearrangement joins TRBV28 to TRBJ2-1, with 8 positions matching TRBD2. Germline V gene data show CDR1 as MDHEN and CDR2 as SYDVKM. V lost 6 bases, J lost 0 bases, and 7 bases stayed unmatched. CDR3 length equals 16 residues. The CDR3 sequence is CASRLTSGSSYNEQFF. The CDR3, as DNA: TGTGCCAGCAGACTCACTAGCGGTAGCTCCTACAATGAGCAGTTCTTC.

This clone came up once. V is TRBV5-1 and J is TRBJ2-1; tentatively, D is TRBD1 (5 bases). Germline V gene lookup returns CDR1 SGHRS and CDR2 YFSETQ. CDR3 length: 16 amino acids. V shed 4 bases and J shed 5 bases, with 19 bases lying between them. CDR3 bases: TGCGCCAGCAGCCGGACCGAGGCAGGGATTAACAATGAGCAGTTCTTC. Its protein product is CASSRTEAGINNEQFF.

Comment on this clone: Different DNA sequences within this sample yield the same CDR3. The genes are TRBV19 and TRBJ1-4, with no clear D. The CDR3 loop spans 13 amino acids. V was pared by 6 bases and J by 0 bases, with 5 bases between. CDR1 is LNHDA and CDR2 is SQIVND in the germline V gene (reference sequence). The CDR3 DNA follows: TGTGCCAGTAGCCCGACAACTAATGAAAAACTGTTTTTT. It specifies CASSPTTNEKLFF.

J is TRBJ2-5 and V is TRBV2, with 7 bases matching TRBD1. J lost 3 bases, V lost 10 bases, and 5 bases had no gene match. Germline values: CDR1 SNHLY, CDR2 FYNNEI. The CDR3 covers 12 residues. The chain's CDR3 is CATNQGEETQYF. The DNA for the CDR3 is TGTGCCACAAACCAGGGGGAAGAGACCCAGTACTTC.

The V gene is TRBV9, the J gene TRBJ1-4; D is unresolved. This CDR3 spans 15 amino acids. The V gene's germline CDR1 is SGDLS and CDR2 YYNGEE. V was shortened by 3 bases and J by 5 bases, with 14 bases between the two germline ends. The CDR3 is CASSASGGINEKLFF. CDR3 bases: TGTGCCAGCAGCGCCAGTGGTGGGATCAATGAAAAACTGTTTTTT.

The chain joins TRBV10-1 to TRBJ2-1, with 9 bases fitting TRBD2. Trimming took 3 bases from V and 4 from J; bases not matched to a gene: 4. The CDR3 is 15 residues long. Germline-derived CDR1 and CDR2 are WNHNN and SYGVQD (reference sequence). CDR3 DNA sequence: TGCGCCAGCAGTGACCCGACTAGCGGATACAATGAGCAGTTCTTC. This codes for CASSDPTSGYNEQFF.

V usage is TRBV7-9 and J usage is TRBJ2-1, with no clear D. Germline lookup yields CDR1 SEHNR and CDR2 FQNEAQ (reference sequence). The CDR3 contains 13 residues. Trimming removed 2 bases at V and 6 bases at J, with 8 bases between. As DNA, the CDR3 is TGTGCCAGCAGCTTACAAGGATTCAATGAGCAGTTCTTC. Amino acid sequence: CASSLQGFNEQFF.

The chain has TRBV6-5 and TRBJ2-5, with 10 bases identical to TRBD1. After removal of 6 bases from V and 5 bases from J, the junction contained 9 bases not matched to a gene. CDR1 and CDR2 (germline): MNHEY, SVGAGI. The CDR3 is 15 residues long. For the CDR3, the DNA is TGTGCCAGCAGGTGGACAGGGGGGGTAGGGGAGACCCAGTACTTC. Encoded protein: CASRWTGGVGETQYF.

Here the CDR3 DNA reads TGTGCCAGCACCAAAATCGACAGGGGTTACGAGCAGTACTTC. It is translated as CASTKIDRGYEQYF. This chain joins TRBV28 and TRBJ2-7; 8 bases are shared with TRBD1. Germline V gene data show CDR1 as MDHEN and CDR2 as SYDVKM. V trimming: 7 bases; J trimming: 4 bases; junction bases outside the gene matches: 9. This CDR3 region has 14 residues. Full variable domain (rest looked up from reference TRBV28 and TRBJ2-7): DVKVTQSSRYLVKRTGEKVFLECVQDMDHENMFWYRQDPGLGLRLIYFSYDVKMKEKGDIPEGYSVSREKKERFSLILESASTNQTSMYLCASTKIDRGYEQYFGPGTRLTVT.

The CDR3, as DNA: TGTGCCAGCAGTTACTCGTCGGAGGGCTACAATGAGCAGTTCTTC. Translation: CASSYSSEGYNEQFF. The chain recombines TRBV6-5 with TRBJ2-1; possible D gene TRBD2, 6 bases. Germline CDR1 and CDR2: MNHEY and SVGAGI. This CDR3 has 15 residues. Trimming removed 0 bases at V and 3 bases at J, with 9 bases between.

This clone was seen once. This chain uses TRBV9 with TRBJ2-1, with 8 positions matching TRBD2. J was trimmed by 8 bases and V by 3 bases; bases with no gene match: 16. This CDR3 spans 17 amino acids. Germline V gives CDR1 SGDLS, CDR2 YYNGEE. This CDR3 reads CASSAYGLAQSGDEQFF. In DNA form, the CDR3 reads TGTGCCAGCAGCGCCTATGGACTAGCTCAAAGTGGCGATGAGCAGTTCTTC.